Included here is one T cell receptor (beta chain) sequence, with context. The antigen is not known. V dropped 7 bases and J dropped 0; count of bases not matched to a gene: 8. Germline V CDR1 and CDR2: MNHNS, SASEGT. The CDR3 totals 16 residues. Unique molecular identifiers were built into the TCR beta cDNA libraries. MiXCR, run by TCRdb on the PCR reads, gives a single entry per CDR3 protein. In the table there are hundreds of thousands of distinct CDR3 sequences, roughly 27% of which are singletons. This record belongs to a study of post-analysis software for immune sequencing data. Study conclusions and caveats: Five or six TRBV segments, TRBV5-6, TRBV5-1 and TRBV20-1 among them, were found more frequent in patients than controls.

The TCR was taken from a girl aged 10-17 years with multiple sclerosis. J is TRBJ2-1 and V is TRBV6-1, with 8 bases lining up with TRBD1. Material for sequencing was blood. In DNA form, the CDR3 reads TGTGCCAGCAAAGGACCCGGGACAGGCTCCTACAATGAGCAGTTCTTC. Its protein product is CASKGPGTGSYNEQFF.